The present entry profiles one T cell receptor (beta chain) with its context. Its target antigen remains unknown. No base quality information exists; no much larger clone differs at one position. This specimen comes from a study of blood T cells in healthy people across ages (dated by TCRdb to about 2015). Study-wide context: Template switching captured roughly one uniquely barcoded TCR beta cDNA molecule per two T cells in model experiments. To avoid experimental bias, donors of different ages were randomly spread across the sequencing lanes. Using deep sequencing normalized with unique cDNA molecular identifiers, the study measured how TCR beta repertoire diversity changes with age. Donors were grouped into four age groups: young (average about 15 years), middle-aged (approximately 41), aged (about 59) and long-lived (approximately 82). For two donors (one aged 18 to 29 and one aged 80 or older), the study analyzed two additional independent replicas of 1 million unique cDNA reads from the same blood draw.

Donors were a few dozen systemically healthy Caucasian individuals from Russia aged roughly 6 to 100 years. Around 10 milliliters of peripheral blood were collected from each donor into EDTA-treated Vacutainer tubes. Ficoll-Paque density-gradient centrifugation was used to isolate PBMCs, with at least 6.5 million obtained per sample. Total RNA, at least 6 micrograms per sample, was extracted from PBMCs with Trizol reagent. The percentages of naive CD45RAhigh/CD27high T cells were determined by flow cytometry on a PBMC aliquot from every donor. The CDR3 contains 18 residues, cysteine and phenylalanine counted. The DNA shown is the 54-base CDR3, in frame from base 1. V is clipped by 3 bases and J by 2 bases, and the sequence between their germline boundaries is 22 bases long. Via the germline V gene, CDR1 is LGHNA and CDR2 YNFKEQ. Receptors were amplified or captured by 5' RACE. Sequencing was carried out with an Illumina HiSeq 2500. A second PCR of about 7 to 12 cycles was run with a J-beta primer mix and a sample-barcoded 5' primer. Each TCR beta cDNA molecule received a unique molecular identifier from a template-switch 5' adaptor carrying 12 random nucleotides. Each sample yielded at least 3 million CDR3-containing paired-end reads. The Mint cDNA synthesis kit, primed by a TRBC-specific oligonucleotide, was used to synthesize first-strand cDNA from all RNA. After uracil-DNA glycosylase treatment, a first 18-cycle PCR used universal primers M1SS and BC2_uni_R on all cDNA. The published analysis was carried out like this. Normalization of each sample was performed by random selection of 1 million high-quality reads, each carrying a distinct molecular identifier. Instead of being binned into consensus sequences, reads that shared molecular identifiers were thrown out. CDR3 identification, clonotype clustering and error correction used MiTCR with a Q25 quality threshold and the strictest error-elimination algorithm. A nonparametric unseen species model with Euler transformation was used to estimate lower-bound total TCR beta diversity. Using fastp trimming at Q25 and MiXCR clonotype assembly, TCRdb reanalyzed the public sequencing data and kept in-frame beta chains. CDR3 protein sequences are deduplicated, and each keeps its most common genes and DNA. The V and J calls were determined by TCRdb, not by the authors. The sample table shows about 640,000 distinct CDR3 sequences, and about 53% are seen once. The ten largest clones take up roughly 34% of the sample.

What the research found in general, with its limitations: As age increased, observed TCR beta diversity per million T cells dropped in a roughly linear way, and a significant reduction was already evident by age about 36. Because profiling used bulk unsorted PBMCs, naive and antigen-experienced compartments could not be compared conclusively. Compared with the aged group, the long-lived group had more naive CD4+ T cells, fewer expanded clones and increased TCR diversity, suggesting age selection. A strong correlation was found between observed TCR beta diversity and the percentage of naive T cells measured by flow cytometry. Total diversity estimates from one million sequenced T cells were considered lower bounds and underestimates. The CMV infection status of donors was not known, potentially confounding age-related changes in expanded clonotypes.

In this chain, TRBV4-2 is recombined with TRBJ2-5, and TRBD2 may be the D gene, going by 7 matching bases. The receptor was isolated from a man aged 60-69 years in good health. Input material: blood. The CDR3 corresponds to CASSQGASGAGDQETQYF. The DNA sequence is as follows: TGTGCCAGCAGCCAGGGTGCCTCAGGGGCGGGGGATCAAGAGACCCAGTACTTC.